Listed below are T cell receptor beta chains from one sample, sequenced in a study of shared clonotypes between healthy human individuals. TCRdb's copy holds only in-frame clones and misses some; the assay was immunoSEQ multiplex PCR. Found here are roughly 680,000 clones, approximately 77% of them singletons; the top ten hold under 2%. Sequenced material: memory CD4+ T cells sorted from blood. Every receptor here comes from a woman aged 25 to 45 in good health. Both conserved end residues are trimmed from each CDR3. Each record gives: J gene, V gene, D gene, CDR3 protein. D genes are given only for firm matches.

J gene: TRBJ2-4; V gene: TRBV30; D gene: .; CDR3 protein: AWSSLQGGIQY
J gene: TRBJ2-7; V gene: TRBV6-5; D gene: .; CDR3 protein: ASSLRDVRPPYEQY
J gene: TRBJ2-3; V gene: TRBV7-9; D gene: .; CDR3 protein: ASSLVPQASTDTQY
J gene: TRBJ2-1; V gene: TRBV5-4; D gene: TRBD2; CDR3 protein: ASSNGLASYNEQF
J gene: TRBJ2-7; V gene: TRBV5-6; D gene: .; CDR3 protein: ASNPQGAEQY
J gene: TRBJ2-1; V gene: TRBV11-2; D gene: TRBD1; CDR3 protein: ASSLKFGTGSRDEQF
J gene: TRBJ1-4; V gene: TRBV7-9; D gene: .; CDR3 protein: ASSLGAPNEKLF
J gene: TRBJ1-1; V gene: TRBV9; D gene: .; CDR3 protein: ASSVSWGNTEAF
J gene: TRBJ2-7; V gene: TRBV4-1; D gene: .; CDR3 protein: ASSQKPGSLVEQY
J gene: TRBJ1-4; V gene: TRBV6-5; D gene: TRBD1; CDR3 protein: ASRYRGQGDEKLF
J gene: TRBJ1-5; V gene: TRBV5-6; D gene: .; CDR3 protein: ASSTWASSNQPQH
J gene: TRBJ2-6; V gene: TRBV7-9; D gene: TRBD1; CDR3 protein: ASSSDRGIYSGANVLT
J gene: TRBJ2-1; V gene: TRBV5-1; D gene: .; CDR3 protein: ASRLEPAPYNEQF
J gene: TRBJ2-7; V gene: TRBV19; D gene: .; CDR3 protein: ASGLPHEQY
J gene: TRBJ1-5; V gene: TRBV9; D gene: .; CDR3 protein: ASNGGEDQPQH
J gene: TRBJ1-2; V gene: TRBV30; D gene: .; CDR3 protein: AWSLRTVSNYGYT
J gene: TRBJ2-2; V gene: TRBV4-2; D gene: TRBD2; CDR3 protein: ASSPPEREVDTGELF
J gene: TRBJ2-7; V gene: TRBV18; D gene: TRBD2; CDR3 protein: ASSPSDLIAGPGGTYEQY
J gene: TRBJ2-1; V gene: TRBV7-7; D gene: TRBD2; CDR3 protein: ASSSGLANEQF
J gene: TRBJ2-1; V gene: TRBV5-4; D gene: TRBD2; CDR3 protein: ASSLDSGRSNEQF
J gene: TRBJ2-7; V gene: TRBV7-8; D gene: .; CDR3 protein: ASSLVLESYEQY
J gene: TRBJ2-7; V gene: TRBV27; D gene: .; CDR3 protein: ASSLGLSYEQY
J gene: TRBJ2-1; V gene: TRBV6-1; D gene: .; CDR3 protein: ASSEEADNEQF
J gene: TRBJ2-2; V gene: TRBV6-6; D gene: .; CDR3 protein: ASSYTTQGRTGELF
J gene: TRBJ2-1; V gene: TRBV5-6; D gene: TRBD2; CDR3 protein: ASSLEPFLADLYNEQF
J gene: .; V gene: TRBV7-2; D gene: TRBD2; CDR3 protein: ASSWTSGTGYEQY
J gene: TRBJ2-7; V gene: TRBV5-5; D gene: .; CDR3 protein: ASSILGTGYEQY
J gene: TRBJ2-1; V gene: TRBV11-2; D gene: .; CDR3 protein: ASSFGSRGEQF
J gene: TRBJ2-5; V gene: TRBV7-3; D gene: TRBD2; CDR3 protein: ASSLSGLAGEETQY
J gene: TRBJ2-5; V gene: TRBV6-5; D gene: .; CDR3 protein: ASSRIQGETQY
J gene: TRBJ1-6; V gene: TRBV28; D gene: .; CDR3 protein: ASSLPGHYNSPLH
J gene: TRBJ2-7; V gene: TRBV6-1; D gene: TRBD1; CDR3 protein: ASSGGTGGLSYEQY
J gene: TRBJ2-7; V gene: TRBV28; D gene: .; CDR3 protein: ASSLRQGVGGYNEQY
J gene: TRBJ1-1; V gene: TRBV10-3; D gene: .; CDR3 protein: AISEGNQNTEAF
J gene: TRBJ2-2; V gene: TRBV11-2; D gene: .; CDR3 protein: ASSLSPNTGELF
J gene: TRBJ2-3; V gene: TRBV19; D gene: .; CDR3 protein: ASSIGGRSFTDTQY
J gene: TRBJ2-1; V gene: TRBV28; D gene: TRBD2; CDR3 protein: ASSSLAGGMFYNEQF
J gene: TRBJ2-2; V gene: TRBV6-5; D gene: TRBD2; CDR3 protein: ASSYSTSGTTGELF
J gene: TRBJ2-7; V gene: TRBV28; D gene: .; CDR3 protein: ASRGTGSSYEQY
J gene: TRBJ2-1; V gene: TRBV6-1; D gene: .; CDR3 protein: ASSGGVRSYNEQF
J gene: TRBJ2-1; V gene: TRBV25-1; D gene: TRBD2; CDR3 protein: ASSAPGTNNEQF
J gene: TRBJ1-5; V gene: TRBV28; D gene: .; CDR3 protein: ASSGQRDQPQH
J gene: TRBJ2-5; V gene: TRBV7-9; D gene: .; CDR3 protein: ASSLRAGLQETQY
J gene: TRBJ2-3; V gene: TRBV27; D gene: .; CDR3 protein: ASSLNYVTQY
J gene: TRBJ1-5; V gene: TRBV10-3; D gene: TRBD1; CDR3 protein: AISEGTGALNQPQH
J gene: TRBJ2-2; V gene: TRBV10-1; D gene: .; CDR3 protein: ASSGGITGELF
J gene: TRBJ2-1; V gene: TRBV19; D gene: .; CDR3 protein: ASSIQGQGDNEQF
J gene: TRBJ2-5; V gene: TRBV5-4; D gene: .; CDR3 protein: ASSLQETQY
J gene: TRBJ2-5; V gene: TRBV11-2; D gene: TRBD1; CDR3 protein: ASSEGQIQETQY
J gene: TRBJ1-5; V gene: TRBV28; D gene: .; CDR3 protein: ASSWTDPIQPQH
J gene: TRBJ2-5; V gene: TRBV28; D gene: .; CDR3 protein: ASSPLKTQY
J gene: TRBJ2-1; V gene: TRBV5-6; D gene: TRBD2; CDR3 protein: ASSPLAGPYNEQF
J gene: TRBJ2-5; V gene: TRBV28; D gene: TRBD2; CDR3 protein: ASRGSGDQETQY
J gene: TRBJ1-5; V gene: TRBV6-5; D gene: .; CDR3 protein: ASMRGGDQPQH
J gene: TRBJ1-1; V gene: TRBV5-1; D gene: TRBD1; CDR3 protein: ASSYRGVTEAF